One and the same sample provided the 25 T cell receptor beta chains below, sequenced in a study of long-term antiretroviral therapy in people with HIV. This was the immunoSEQ v3.0 assay at survey level. TCRdb's table, derived via immunoSEQ multiplex PCR, lists solely in-frame clones and lacks some. This sample yields 25,000 to 30,000 clones, of which 85% to 90% are seen a single time; roughly 9% belongs to the top ten. The material was unsorted PBMCs, obtained roughly 4.9 years after starting antiretroviral therapy. The receptor set was obtained from a man in his forties or fifties with HIV.

This clone was seen just once. At one end, the junction sequence differs from germline, possibly due to a read error. V and J are TRBV19 and TRBJ2-3; 9 positions agree with TRBD1. Germline CDR1 reads LNHDA; CDR2 reads SQIVND (reference sequence). The CDR3 sequence is 15 residues long. The CDR3 spells CASRDREGNTNTQYF. The CDR3, as DNA: TGTGCCAGCCGGGACAGGGAGGGCAACACAAATACGCAGTATTTT.

This clone appeared once. J is TRBJ2-3 and V is TRBV6-6; D is unclear. V gave up 7 bases and J gave up 5 bases, with 7 bases separating them. From germline, CDR1 is MNHNY and CDR2 SVGAGI (reference sequence). This CDR3 has 11 amino acids. This CDR3 is CASTILDTQYF. The CDR3, as DNA: TGTGCCAGCACCATATTAGATACGCAGTATTTT.

In its sample, this clone was seen once. The V and J genes are TRBV28 and TRBJ2-7, with TRBD1 as a possible D gene (5 bases). The CDR3 has 12 residues. Trimming shortened V by 6 bases and J by 3 bases, and 9 bases separated the two germline ends. Per germline, CDR1 MDHEN and CDR2 SYDVKM. The CDR3: CASRPDSYEQYF. CDR3 DNA sequence: TGTGCCAGCAGACCCGACAGCTACGAGCAGTACTTC.

The chain has TRBV7-2 and TRBJ1-3; D unresolved. Between the trimmed V and J ends, which lost 2 bases and 0 bases, there was a span of 8 bases. This CDR3 contains 15 residues. From germline, CDR1 is SGHTA and CDR2 FQGNSA. Here the CDR3 DNA reads TGTGCCAGCAGCTTATCATTTAGCTCTGGAAACACCATATATTTT. Translation gives CASSLSFSSGNTIYF.

The sample holds a few counts of this clone. The genes are TRBV7-8 and TRBJ1-2, with D hard to call. Between the trimmed V and J ends, which lost 1 base and 1 base, there was a span of 7 bases. CDR1 and CDR2 from the germline V gene are SGHVS and FQNEAQ. There are 14 residues in the CDR3. The CDR3 bases are TGTGCCAGCAGCTTAGGGACCGTTAACTATGGCTACACCTTC. This sequence encodes CASSLGTVNYGYTF.

The chain employs TRBV7-9 and TRBJ2-7, with TRBD1 as a possible D gene (6 bases). CDR3 size: 13 residues. Germline CDR1 is SEHNR and CDR2 is FQNEAQ (reference sequence). V lost 5 bases to trimming and J lost 8 bases, with 16 bases between them. CDR3 residues: CASSTLQGRKQYF. In DNA form, the CDR3 reads TGTGCCAGCAGCACCCTACAGGGAAGGAAGCAGTACTTC.

The V and J genes are TRBV5-6 and TRBJ2-7, with D possibly being TRBD2 (5 bases). The V end lost 4 bases, the J end lost 2 bases, and 13 bases lay between the germline ends. CDR3 length: 14 residues. Germline CDR1 SGHDT, CDR2 YYEEEE. The CDR3 nucleotides are TGTGCCAGCAGCCCGTCCGGGGAAGCCTACGAGCAGTACTTC. This sequence encodes CASSPSGEAYEQYF.

The rearrangement joins TRBV15 to TRBJ2-7; 8 bases align to TRBD1. CDR1 is LNHNV, CDR2 YYDKDF, per germline (reference sequence). V was pared by 5 bases and J by 3 bases, with 9 bases of the junction left unmatched. This CDR3 comprises 15 residues. The CDR3 here is CATSPWTGKGYEQYF. CDR3 nucleotide sequence: TGTGCCACCAGCCCGTGGACAGGGAAGGGCTACGAGCAGTACTTC. The whole variable domain, remainder taken from reference TRBV15 and TRBJ2-7, is DAMVIQNPRYQVTQFGKPVTLSCSQTLNHNVMYWYQQKSSQAPKLLFHYYDKDFNNEADTPDNFQSRRPNTSFCFLDIRSPGLGDTAMYLCATSPWTGKGYEQYFGPGTRLTVT.

CDR3 DNA: TGTGCCAGCCAACCGGGACGCCTCAACTATGGCTACACCTTC. This sequence encodes CASQPGRLNYGYTF. The rearrangement joins TRBV7-8 to TRBJ1-2, with D tentatively TRBD1 (5 bases). Germline V gene lookup returns CDR1 SGHVS and CDR2 FQNEAQ. CDR3 size: 14 residues. V shed 8 bases and J shed 2 bases, with 15 bases lying between them.

The chain has TRBV7-2 and TRBJ2-2, with TRBD2 as a possible D gene (6 bases). V was trimmed by 2 bases and J by 0 bases, leaving 13 bases between them. CDR1 and CDR2 (germline): SGHTA, FQGNSA. The CDR3 runs 17 residues. The CDR3, as DNA: TGTGCCAGCAGCTTAACTTTAGCGGTGGCGAACACCGGGGAGCTGTTTTTT. It yields the protein CASSLTLAVANTGELFF.

V gene TRBV19 combines with J gene TRBJ2-1, with 8 bases lining up with TRBD2. V shed 5 bases, J shed 4 bases, and the junction held 7 bases outside the gene matches. Looked up from germline, CDR1 is LNHDA and CDR2 is SQIVND (reference sequence). The CDR3 is made up of 15 amino acids. The CDR3 sequence is CASSLSSGEYNEQFF. The DNA of the CDR3 is TGTGCCAGTAGTTTGAGTAGCGGGGAGTACAATGAGCAGTTCTTC.

This clone was seen once. The chain couples TRBV28 to TRBJ2-7, with D uncertain. V was trimmed by 3 bases and J by 2 bases, leaving 11 bases between them. The CDR3 loop spans 14 amino acids. In germline, CDR1 is MDHEN, CDR2 SYDVKM. The CDR3: CASSFGQVAYEQYF. The CDR3 bases are TGTGCCAGCAGTTTCGGCCAAGTGGCCTACGAGCAGTACTTC. The entire variable domain, with the rest obtained from reference TRBV28 and TRBJ2-7, is as follows: DVKVTQSSRYLVKRTGEKVFLECVQDMDHENMFWYRQDPGLGLRLIYFSYDVKMKEKGDIPEGYSVSREKKERFSLILESASTNQTSMYLCASSFGQVAYEQYFGPGTRLTVT.

This clone has a handful of counts. The chain combines TRBV5-1 with TRBJ2-1; TRBD1 or TRBD2 may be the D gene (6 bases each). The germline gives CDR1 SGHRS, CDR2 YFSETQ. The V end was cut by 2 bases, the J end by 8 bases, with 23 bases between. The CDR3 has 17 amino acids. The CDR3 sequence: CASSFGGASLQIDEQFF. CDR3 in DNA: TGCGCCAGCAGCTTCGGGGGCGCGTCCCTCCAAATTGATGAGCAGTTCTTC.

This clone has a single count. The rearrangement links TRBV25-1 to TRBJ1-5; possibly TRBD1 for D (5 bases). The CDR3 is 13 amino acids. The V end lost 2 bases, the J end lost 5 bases, and 7 bases lay between the germline ends. CDR1 is MGHDK, CDR2 SYGVNS, per germline. This CDR3 reads CASSEQGDQPQHF. The CDR3 DNA follows: TGTGCCAGCAGTGAACAGGGTGATCAGCCCCAGCATTTT. The full variable domain, in which reference TRBV25-1 and TRBJ1-5 provide the parts outside the CDR3, is EADIYQTPRYLVIGTGKKITLECSQTMGHDKMYWYQQDPGMELHLIHYSYGVNSTEKGDLSSESTVSRIRTEHFPLTLESARPSHTSQYLCASSEQGDQPQHFGDGTRLSIL.

CDR3 sequence: CASSVGGTANYGYTF. The CDR3 bases are TGTGCCAGCAGTGTGGGGGGCACCGCTAACTATGGCTACACCTTC. The gene calls are TRBV28 and TRBJ1-2; possible D gene TRBD1, 6 bases. V was cut by 5 bases and J by 0 bases, with 13 bases left in between. Germline V lookup: CDR1 MDHEN, CDR2 SYDVKM. CDR3 length: 15 amino acids.

The chain uses TRBV29-1 and TRBJ2-7, with D possibly being TRBD1 (6 bases). Looked up from germline, CDR1 is SQVTM and CDR2 is ANQGSEA. The CDR3 is 11 amino acids. Deletions cut 7 bases from V and 3 bases from J, with 10 bases between. CDR3 DNA sequence: TGCAGCGGCCGGGACATCTACGAGCAGTACTTC. It is translated as CSGRDIYEQYF.

This clone was counted a few times. J is TRBJ1-3 and V is TRBV9, with D uncertain. Trimming shortened V by 1 base and J by 0 bases, and 17 bases separated the two germline ends. Germline V CDR1 and CDR2: SGDLS, YYNGEE. The CDR3 length is 18 residues. The DNA of the CDR3 is TGTGCCAGCAGCGTATCTCAGCCCCAAGATCTCTCTGGAAACACCATATATTTT. Its protein product is CASSVSQPQDLSGNTIYF. The full variable domain, in which reference TRBV9 and TRBJ1-3 provide the parts outside the CDR3, is DSGVTQTPKHLITATGQRVTLRCSPRSGDLSVYWYQQSLDQGLQFLIQYYNGEERAKGNILERFSAQQFPDLHSELNLSSLELGDSALYFCASSVSQPQDLSGNTIYFGEGSWLTVV.

V and J are TRBV18 and TRBJ2-3; D uncertain. The germline gives CDR1 KGHSH, CDR2 LQKENI. This CDR3 contains 13 residues. The V end lost 3 bases, the J end lost 0 bases, and 4 bases lay between the germline ends. CDR3 DNA sequence: TGTGCCAGCTCACCGCCCAGCACAGATACGCAGTATTTT. Its translation is CASSPPSTDTQYF.

Concerning this clone itself: At one of its ends the junction is not consistent with the germline gene, which may arise from a read error. The V and J genes are TRBV2 and TRBJ1-2; TRBD1 might be the D (5 bases). This CDR3 contains 13 residues. Germline V gene data show CDR1 as SNHLY and CDR2 as FYNNEI. CDR3 in DNA: TGTGCCAGCAACAAAGCCGCGGCAGGGCCACCCAGATTC. It specifies CASNKAAAGPPRF. The whole variable domain, remainder taken from reference TRBV2 and TRBJ1-2, is EPEVTQTPSHQVTQMGQEVILRCVPISNHLYFYWYRQILGQKVEFLVSFYNNEISEKSEIFDDQFSVERPDGSNFTLKIRSTKLEDSAMYFCASNKAAAGPPRFGSGTRLTVV.

This sequence joins TRBV19 and TRBJ2-4; D is perhaps TRBD1 or TRBD2 (6 bases each). Germline lookup yields CDR1 LNHDA and CDR2 SQIVND (reference sequence). This CDR3 has 14 residues. V shed 7 bases and J shed 6 bases, with 16 bases lying between them. CDR3 loop: CASTSRGGGNIQYF. CDR3 nucleotides: TGTGCCAGTACCTCCCGCGGAGGGGGAAACATTCAGTACTTC.

This clone was detected once. This sequence joins TRBV2 and TRBJ2-4; D gene unclear. The germline CDR1 and CDR2 sequences are SNHLY and FYNNEI. Trimming shortened V by 3 bases and J by 0 bases, and 9 bases separated the two germline ends. This CDR3 has 15 residues. Written as DNA, the CDR3 is TGTGCCAGCAGTGACATCGCGGTAGCCAAAAACATTCAGTACTTC. Protein product: CASSDIAVAKNIQYF.

The chain employs TRBV13 and TRBJ2-7, with D tentatively TRBD2 (5 bases). The CDR3 totals 12 residues. Per germline, CDR1 PRHDT and CDR2 FYEKMQ (reference sequence). The V end lost 4 bases, the J end lost 5 bases, and 9 bases lay between the germline ends. CDR3 coding DNA: TGTGCCAGCAGCTCCGAGGAGGACGAGCAGTACTTC. Encoded protein: CASSSEEDEQYF.

The chain carries TRBV2 and TRBJ2-2; D call uncertain. Germline V lookup: CDR1 SNHLY, CDR2 FYNNEI. The CDR3 consists of 16 residues. The germline V and J ends were trimmed by 5 bases and 4 bases, with 17 bases remaining between them. CDR3 in DNA: TGTGCCAGCAGTTACGACCCGGGTCCGACCACCGGGGAGCTGTTTTTT. This translates into CASSYDPGPTTGELFF.

The genes are TRBV10-3 and TRBJ2-3, with TRBD2 identical over 8 bases. Germline V gene sequence: CDR1 ENHRY, CDR2 SYGVKD. J gave up 3 bases and V 2 bases, and 4 bases lay outside the gene matches. This CDR3 region has 15 residues. In nucleotides, the CDR3 is TGTGCCATCAGTGAGACCGGGACTAGGACAGATACGCAGTATTTT. Amino acids: CAISETGTRTDTQYF.

The gene calls are TRBV7-2 and TRBJ2-3; 7 nucleotides align to TRBD1. This CDR3 region has 14 residues. With 5 bases clipped from V and 7 bases from J, the junction kept 9 bases outside the gene matches. Germline V lookup: CDR1 SGHTA, CDR2 FQGNSA. CDR3 coding DNA: TGTGCCAGCAGCGTCAACCCGGGACAGTATACGCAGTATTTT. It specifies CASSVNPGQYTQYF.